These 30 T cell receptor beta chains were sequenced from one sample in a study of cytomegalovirus exposure and HLA in healthy donors. The study ran its PCR with 60 Vbeta and 13 Jbeta primers. Sequenced by immunoSEQ multiplex PCR; TCRdb stores in-frame clones only, minus some. The sample has roughly 220,000 clones, 70% to 90% seen once; the top ten hold about 3.1%. Material: PBMCs. The receptor source for this set is a man aged 30 to 39 in good health and CMV-seronegative.

The V call is TRBV28, the J call TRBJ2-1; D not resolved. Germline V CDR1 and CDR2: MDHEN, SYDVKM. The V and J ends lost 5 bases and 6 bases respectively, with 8 bases between them. There are 12 residues in the CDR3. In DNA, the CDR3 is TGTGCCAGCAGTCCCCCCCGCAATGAGCAGTTCTTC. Protein product: CASSPPRNEQFF. Based on the CDR3 plus reference TRBV28 and TRBJ2-1, the full variable domain is DVKVTQSSRYLVKRTGEKVFLECVQDMDHENMFWYRQDPGLGLRLIYFSYDVKMKEKGDIPEGYSVSREKKERFSLILESASTNQTSMYLCASSPPRNEQFFGPGTRLTVL.

The chain links TRBV5-1 to TRBJ2-5; TRBD1 matches at 10 bases. The CDR3 is 17 residues long. Germline CDR1 is SGHRS and CDR2 is YFSETQ. J gave up 5 bases and V 3 bases, and 13 bases lay outside the gene matches. The CDR3 DNA reads as TGCGCCAGCAGCTCGCCCCGGGACAGGGGAACGGAGGAGACCCAGTACTTC. Its protein is CASSSPRDRGTEETQYF.

The rearrangement uses TRBV4-1 and TRBJ1-1; no definite D call. V dropped 3 bases and J dropped 3 bases, with 17 bases sitting between them. The CDR3 sequence is 16 residues long. From germline, CDR1 is MGHRA and CDR2 YSYEKL. The CDR3 DNA reads TGCGCCAGCAGCCAGAGTATTGGGCTGCTTGACACTGAAGCTTTCTTT. Amino acids: CASSQSIGLLDTEAFF.

This sequence joins TRBV5-6 and TRBJ2-7, with a tentative D call TRBD1 (6 bases). The V end lost 4 bases, the J end lost 2 bases, and 22 bases lay between the germline ends. The length of the CDR3 is 17 residues. Germline values: CDR1 SGHDT, CDR2 YYEEEE. CDR3 coding DNA: TGTGCCAGCAGCGTCACCCGTACCAGGGGCGCAACCTACGAGCAGTACTTC. Translated, it gives CASSVTRTRGATYEQYF.

CDR3 sequence (DNA): TGTGCCAGCAGTGCCCCTCTAAGGGGAAGCTCCACCACTGAAGCTTTCTTT. It encodes CASSAPLRGSSTTEAFF. The genes are TRBV2 and TRBJ1-1, with D tentatively TRBD1 (5 bases). V was trimmed by 4 bases and J by 4 bases, leaving 22 bases between them. The germline V gene has CDR1 SNHLY and CDR2 FYNNEI. The CDR3 length is 17 residues.

The V gene is TRBV2, the J gene TRBJ2-7, with D perhaps matching TRBD1 (6 bases). The CDR3 is 13 residues long. V lost 7 bases and J 5 bases, leaving 15 bases between the germline ends. Looked up from germline, CDR1 is SNHLY and CDR2 is FYNNEI. The CDR3, as DNA: TGTGCCAGCACTTTCTTCAACAGGGACGAGCAGTACTTC. Amino acids: CASTFFNRDEQYF.

V usage is TRBV5-1 and J usage is TRBJ1-5; D may be TRBD1 (5 bases). Germline V gene sequence: CDR1 SGHRS, CDR2 YFSETQ. The CDR3 runs 16 residues. V was cut by 5 bases and J by 3 bases, with 18 bases left in between. CDR3 region: CASRIGTGGFNQPQHF. CDR3 DNA sequence: TGCGCCAGCAGAATCGGGACCGGGGGATTCAATCAGCCCCAGCATTTT.

CDR3 residues: CASSINHGTGPSPLHF. CDR3 coding DNA: TGTGCCAGCAGCATAAACCACGGGACAGGGCCTTCACCCCTCCACTTT. J is TRBJ1-6 and V is TRBV5-6; 9 nucleotides agree with TRBD1. J lost 9 bases, V lost 4 bases, and 11 bases had no gene match. CDR3 length equals 16 residues. Looked up from germline, CDR1 is SGHDT and CDR2 is YYEEEE.

The chain employs TRBV6-6 and TRBJ1-2, with D uncertain. Germline V CDR1 and CDR2: MNHNY, SVGAGI (reference sequence). With 2 bases removed from V and 4 bases from J, the gap between germline ends came to 11 bases. The CDR3 has 14 residues. The CDR3 region is CASSYEGESYGYTF. As DNA, the CDR3 is TGTGCCAGCAGTTACGAGGGAGAATCCTATGGCTACACCTTC.

This rearrangement joins TRBV6-5 to TRBJ2-3; the D gene is possibly TRBD2 (6 bases). The V and J ends lost 2 bases and 0 bases respectively, with 9 bases between them. The germline V gene encodes CDR1 MNHEY and CDR2 SVGAGI. There are 15 residues in the CDR3. The DNA of the CDR3 is TGTGCCAGCAGTTACGCGGGGCCCAGCACAGATACGCAGTATTTT. Protein product: CASSYAGPSTDTQYF.

The chain has TRBV10-3 and TRBJ2-7; a possible D gene is TRBD1 (5 bases). With 3 bases removed from V and 3 bases from J, the gap between germline ends came to 21 bases. CDR1 and CDR2 (germline): ENHRY, SYGVKD. The CDR3 covers 17 residues. The CDR3 is CAISDQGQGNGYYEQYF. CDR3 coding DNA: TGTGCCATCAGTGACCAAGGCCAGGGAAACGGTTACTACGAGCAGTACTTC.

This clone was found once. The chain uses TRBV29-1 and TRBJ2-5; 11 positions match TRBD2. With the DNA end fitting TRBJ2-7 better, the J assignment may be wrong. Germline CDR1 reads SQVTM; CDR2 reads ANQGSEA. The CDR3 is 14 amino acids. CDR3 protein: CSVKTSGGSYEQYF. In DNA, the CDR3 is TGCAGCGTAAAAACTAGCGGGGGATCCTACGAGCAGTACTTC.

J is TRBJ2-3 and V is TRBV7-2, with 8 bases aligning to TRBD1. Germline-derived CDR1 and CDR2 are SGHTA and FQGNSA. J lost 1 base, V lost 4 bases, and 7 bases had no gene match. The CDR3 totals 16 residues. In DNA, the CDR3 is TGTGCCAGCAGCTCGTTACAGGGGGTGGGCACAGATACGCAGTATTTT. Its translation is CASSSLQGVGTDTQYF.

The chain links TRBV27 to TRBJ1-2; D is unclear. Trimming pared 5 bases from V and 3 bases from J, leaving 10 bases between. Looked up from germline, CDR1 is MNHEY and CDR2 is SMNVEV (reference sequence). The CDR3 runs to 13 residues. CDR3 nucleotide sequence: TGTGCCAGCAGTCCCAAAGCCTACTATGGCTACACCTTC. As protein: CASSPKAYYGYTF.

About this clone: One end of the junction is discordant with germline, which a read error may explain. This rearrangement joins TRBV7-9 to TRBJ2-7; a possible D gene is TRBD1 (6 bases). The CDR3 is 14 residues long. Germline lookup yields CDR1 SEHNR and CDR2 FQNEAQ (reference sequence). This CDR3 reads CSSSFVGAGYEQYF. The CDR3 coding sequence is TGTTCCAGCAGCTTTGTGGGGGCCGGCTACGAGCAGTACTTC.

The V gene is TRBV6-6, the J gene TRBJ2-1; D is possibly TRBD2 (7 bases). CDR1 is MNHNY, CDR2 SVGAGI, per germline (reference sequence). The V end lost 2 bases, the J end lost 0 bases, and 11 bases lay between the germline ends. This CDR3 has 16 amino acids. The CDR3 coding sequence is TGTGCCAGCAGTTACGAGGGGGGGAGCTCCTACAATGAGCAGTTCTTC. Its protein product is CASSYEGGSSYNEQFF.

The V call is TRBV7-3, the J call TRBJ1-6; D call uncertain. Germline CDR1 reads SGHTA; CDR2 reads FQGTGA. The CDR3 sequence is 14 residues long. Between the trimmed V and J ends, which lost 0 bases and 8 bases, there was a span of 8 bases. DNA of the CDR3: TGTGCCAGCAGCTTAACGTTCCGGGATTCACCCCTCCACTTT. Protein sequence: CASSLTFRDSPLHF.

This clone was observed a single time. The rearrangement joins TRBV27 to TRBJ2-3; no definite D call. The V and J ends lost 3 bases and 5 bases respectively, with 9 bases between them. Per germline, CDR1 MNHEY and CDR2 SMNVEV (reference sequence). This CDR3 is built from 13 residues. The CDR3 loop reads CASSFQFRDTQYF. The CDR3 coding sequence is TGTGCCAGCAGTTTTCAGTTCAGAGATACGCAGTATTTT.

In DNA, the CDR3 is TGTGCCAGCACCGGCTCCGGGGGCACCGGGGAGCTGTTTTTT. Encoded protein: CASTGSGGTGELFF. V usage is TRBV2 and J usage is TRBJ2-2; weak D call: TRBD2 (6 bases). This CDR3 contains 14 residues. Germline-derived CDR1 and CDR2 are SNHLY and FYNNEI. Trimming shortened V by 7 bases and J by 4 bases, and 13 bases separated the two germline ends.

The J gene is TRBJ2-5, the V gene TRBV7-8; 7 positions match TRBD1. CDR3 length: 13 amino acids. The V segment lost 5 bases and the J segment 5 bases; nucleotides outside the gene matches: 5. Germline CDR1 is SGHVS and CDR2 is FQNEAQ. DNA for the CDR3: TGTGCCAGCAGCAGATCAGGGGGTGAGACCCAGTACTTC. It specifies CASSRSGGETQYF.

This clone appeared a few times. The J gene is TRBJ1-4, the V gene TRBV25-1, with TRBD1 as a possible D gene (6 bases). Trimming removed 6 bases at V and 9 bases at J, with 29 bases between. CDR1 is MGHDK and CDR2 is SYGVNS in the germline V gene. The CDR3 is 18 amino acids. This CDR3 is CASSGPSGEGTPDKKLFF. The CDR3 DNA sequence: TGTGCCAGCAGCGGCCCTTCAGGGGAGGGAACCCCCGATAAAAAACTGTTTTTT.

This clone has only one observation. The chain combines TRBV5-4 with TRBJ2-5, with 14 positions matching TRBD2. CDR1 and CDR2 from the germline V gene are SGHNT and YYREEE (reference sequence). This CDR3 spans 15 amino acids. V shed 2 bases, J shed 4 bases, and the junction held 1 base outside the gene matches. CDR3 residues: CASSFGTSGGETQYF. DNA for the CDR3: TGTGCCAGCAGCTTCGGGACTAGCGGGGGAGAGACCCAGTACTTC.

The rearrangement links TRBV7-2 to TRBJ1-6; D is ambiguous. CDR3 length equals 15 residues. In germline, CDR1 is SGHTA, CDR2 FQGNSA. Deletions cut 1 base from V and 10 bases from J, with 14 bases between. CDR3 loop: CASSLGSGVKSPLHF. For the CDR3, the DNA is TGTGCCAGCAGCTTAGGATCAGGTGTAAAGTCACCCCTCCACTTT.

J is TRBJ2-3 and V is TRBV7-3; TRBD1 is a possible D gene (5 bases). There are 14 residues in the CDR3. V dropped 4 bases and J dropped 5 bases, with 13 bases sitting between them. Per germline, CDR1 SGHTA and CDR2 FQGTGA. The CDR3 nucleotides are TGTGCCAGCAGCTCCACAGGAGCGAGAGATACGCAGTATTTT. It translates to CASSSTGARDTQYF.

The chain has TRBV27 and TRBJ2-3; 13 positions match TRBD2. This CDR3 contains 16 residues. CDR1 and CDR2 from the germline V gene are MNHEY and SMNVEV (reference sequence). V dropped 5 bases and J dropped 1; count of bases not matched to a gene: 3. CDR3 nucleotides: TGTGCCAGCAGTATGGGACTAGCGGGGCGCACAGATACGCAGTATTTT. Translated: CASSMGLAGRTDTQYF.

The chain is built from TRBV6-5 and TRBJ1-1; no clear D. This CDR3 spans 14 amino acids. Germline CDR1 and CDR2: MNHEY and SVGAGI. Trimming cost V 0 bases and J 5 bases, with 10 bases left between them. Here the CDR3 reads CASSYSVGSTEAFF. CDR3 nucleotides: TGTGCCAGCAGTTACTCAGTCGGTTCGACTGAAGCTTTCTTT.

The chain joins TRBV14 to TRBJ1-5; 7 bases are shared with TRBD1. CDR3 length: 18 residues. Germline CDR1 SGHDN, CDR2 FVKESK. V lost 3 bases and J lost 3; bases outside the gene matches: 14. This CDR3 reads CASSHNWSHGQDNQPQHF. Here the CDR3 DNA reads TGTGCCAGCAGCCATAATTGGTCCCATGGACAGGACAATCAGCCCCAGCATTTT.

This chain links TRBV7-7 with TRBJ2-5; D is unclear. The CDR3 contains 10 residues. Germline CDR1 reads SSHAT; CDR2 reads FNYEAQ (reference sequence). This CDR3 reads CAKGVETQYF. The CDR3 DNA follows: TGTGCTAAAGGAGTGGAGACCCAGTACTTC.

The chain employs TRBV27 and TRBJ2-7; a weak D match, TRBD2 (5 bases). Germline CDR1 and CDR2: MNHEY and SMNVEV (reference sequence). This CDR3 contains 13 residues. V was pared by 4 bases and J by 4 bases, with 11 bases between. The CDR3 loop reads CASSYAGDYEQYF. CDR3 DNA: TGTGCCAGCAGTTATGCGGGTGATTACGAGCAGTACTTC.

The genes are TRBV7-2 and TRBJ1-6; tentative D call: TRBD1 (5 bases). The V gene lost 2 bases and the J gene lost 10 bases, with 15 bases spanning the gap. CDR3 length: 15 amino acids. CDR1 and CDR2 (germline): SGHTA, FQGNSA. In nucleotides, the CDR3 is TGTGCCAGCAGCTTATCACGGGGGAGGGACTCACCCCTCCACTTT. Its protein is CASSLSRGRDSPLHF.